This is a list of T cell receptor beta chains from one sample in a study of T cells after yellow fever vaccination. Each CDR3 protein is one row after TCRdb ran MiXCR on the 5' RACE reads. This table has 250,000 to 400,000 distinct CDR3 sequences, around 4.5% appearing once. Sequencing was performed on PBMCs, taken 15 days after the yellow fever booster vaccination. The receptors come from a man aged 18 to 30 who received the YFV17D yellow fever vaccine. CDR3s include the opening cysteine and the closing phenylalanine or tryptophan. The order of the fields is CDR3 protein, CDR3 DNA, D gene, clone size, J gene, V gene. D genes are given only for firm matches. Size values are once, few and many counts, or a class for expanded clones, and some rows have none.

cdr3_aa: CASSLRGGAEAFF; cdr3_nt: TGTGCCAGCAGCTTGCGAGGGGGAGCCGAAGCTTTCTTT; d_call: NA; clone_size: many; j_call: TRBJ1-1; v_call: TRBV5-5
cdr3_aa: CASSPGTGQYYGYTF; cdr3_nt: TGCGCCAGCAGCCCTGGGACAGGGCAATACTATGGCTACACCTTC; d_call: TRBD1; clone_size: few; j_call: TRBJ1-2; v_call: TRBV5-1
cdr3_aa: CASSVNPFTGLEGYTF; cdr3_nt: TGTGCCAGCAGCGTCAACCCCTTTACAGGGCTCGAGGGCTACACCTTC; d_call: NA; clone_size: many; j_call: TRBJ1-2; v_call: TRBV5-6
cdr3_aa: CASSQQIGNTIYF; cdr3_nt: TGTGCCAGCAGCCAGCAGATCGGAAACACCATATATTTT; d_call: NA; clone_size: few; j_call: TRBJ1-3; v_call: TRBV3-1
cdr3_aa: CASTRPQTPSLFF; cdr3_nt: TGTGCCAGCACCCGACCCCAGACGCCGTCACTGTTTTTT; d_call: NA; clone_size: many; j_call: TRBJ1-4; v_call: TRBV6-2/TRBV6-3
cdr3_aa: CASSYLDGSSGNTIYF; cdr3_nt: TGTGCCAGCAGCTATCTAGACGGAAGCTCTGGAAACACCATATATTTT; d_call: NA; clone_size: few; j_call: TRBJ1-3; v_call: TRBV7-9
cdr3_aa: CSARDGGAYEQYF; cdr3_nt: TGCAGTGCTAGAGATGGGGGGGCGTACGAGCAGTACTTC; d_call: NA; clone_size: many; j_call: TRBJ2-7; v_call: TRBV20-1
cdr3_aa: CASRSGQGSSYNSPLHF; cdr3_nt: TGTGCCAGCAGATCAGGACAGGGCAGCTCCTATAATTCACCCCTCCACTTT; d_call: TRBD1; clone_size: few; j_call: TRBJ1-6; v_call: TRBV2
cdr3_aa: CASSQDKAGMLNTEAFF; cdr3_nt: TGCGCCAGCAGCCAAGATAAGGCAGGGATGTTAAACACTGAAGCTTTCTTT; d_call: NA; clone_size: NA; j_call: TRBJ1-1; v_call: TRBV4-1
cdr3_aa: CASSLPFGQGQGYTF; cdr3_nt: TGTGCCAGCAGTCTCCCATTTGGACAGGGTCAAGGCTACACCTTC; d_call: TRBD1; clone_size: NA; j_call: TRBJ1-2; v_call: TRBV28
cdr3_aa: CASWRAGAEGELFF; cdr3_nt: TGCGCCAGTTGGCGGGCCGGGGCCGAAGGGGAGCTGTTTTTT; d_call: NA; clone_size: few; j_call: TRBJ2-2; v_call: TRBV5-1
cdr3_aa: CASSQGQFNQPQHF; cdr3_nt: TGCGCCAGCAGCCAAGGTCAGTTCAATCAGCCCCAGCATTTT; d_call: NA; clone_size: few; j_call: TRBJ1-5; v_call: TRBV4-1
cdr3_aa: CASSPGGSSGVMETQYF; cdr3_nt: TGTGCCAGCTCACCAGGGGGATCTAGCGGGGTTATGGAGACCCAGTACTTC; d_call: TRBD2; clone_size: few; j_call: TRBJ2-5; v_call: TRBV18
cdr3_aa: CASSLATESGTQYF; cdr3_nt: TGTGCTAGCAGCTTAGCGACAGAGTCGGGGACCCAGTACTTC; d_call: NA; clone_size: NA; j_call: TRBJ2-5; v_call: TRBV7-7
cdr3_aa: CASSLDRGISYEQYF; cdr3_nt: TGCGCCAGCAGCTTGGACAGGGGGATCTCCTACGAGCAGTACTTC; d_call: TRBD1; clone_size: many; j_call: TRBJ2-7; v_call: TRBV5-1
cdr3_aa: CASSPGTSYEQYF; cdr3_nt: TGTGCCAGCAGCCCTGGGACTTCCTACGAGCAGTACTTC; d_call: NA; clone_size: many; j_call: TRBJ2-7; v_call: TRBV7-9
cdr3_aa: CASSRTEGGTQYF; cdr3_nt: TGCGCCAGCAGCAGGACAGAAGGTGGGACCCAGTACTTC; d_call: NA; clone_size: many; j_call: TRBJ2-5; v_call: TRBV5-1
cdr3_aa: CASSRSSGTNYGYTF; cdr3_nt: TGTGCCAGCAGCAGAAGTTCCGGGACTAACTATGGCTACACCTTC; d_call: NA; clone_size: many; j_call: TRBJ1-2; v_call: TRBV7-2
cdr3_aa: CASSRDNRAEETQYF; cdr3_nt: TGCGCCAGCAGCCGGGACAACCGGGCTGAGGAGACCCAGTACTTC; d_call: NA; clone_size: many; j_call: TRBJ2-5; v_call: TRBV5-1
cdr3_aa: CASMPGTGGFDGIQYF; cdr3_nt: TGTGCCAGCATGCCCGGGACAGGGGGTTTTGATGGCATTCAGTACTTC; d_call: TRBD1; clone_size: few; j_call: TRBJ2-4; v_call: TRBV5-5
cdr3_aa: CASSLGVSSSPEQYF; cdr3_nt: TGTGCCAGCAGTTTAGGGGTTTCGTCGAGCCCCGAGCAGTACTTC; d_call: NA; clone_size: many; j_call: TRBJ2-7; v_call: TRBV12-3/TRBV12-4
cdr3_aa: CASSLLGMNTEAFF; cdr3_nt: TGCGCCAGCAGCCTTCTAGGGATGAACACTGAAGCTTTCTTT; d_call: NA; clone_size: many; j_call: TRBJ1-1; v_call: TRBV4-1
cdr3_aa: CASSLMTTSTDTQYF; cdr3_nt: TGTGCCAGCAGTTTAATGACCACCAGCACAGATACGCAGTATTTT; d_call: NA; clone_size: NA; j_call: TRBJ2-3; v_call: TRBV12-3/TRBV12-4
cdr3_aa: CASSLGGNEKLFF; cdr3_nt: TGTGCCAGCAGTTTGGGCGGGAATGAAAAACTGTTTTTT; d_call: NA; clone_size: many; j_call: TRBJ1-4; v_call: TRBV12-3/TRBV12-4
cdr3_aa: CASRDPGTKETQYF; cdr3_nt: TGTGCCAGCAGGGACCCAGGGACTAAAGAGACCCAGTACTTC; d_call: TRBD2; clone_size: few; j_call: TRBJ2-5; v_call: TRBV6-2/TRBV6-3
cdr3_aa: CASSQTGRNEKLFF; cdr3_nt: TGTGCCAGCAGCCAGACAGGGAGGAATGAAAAACTGTTTTTT; d_call: TRBD1; clone_size: few; j_call: TRBJ1-4; v_call: TRBV6-5
cdr3_aa: CASSLGLGVVGELFF; cdr3_nt: TGTGCCAGCAGCTTGGGACTAGGGGTCGTCGGGGAGCTGTTTTTT; d_call: TRBD2; clone_size: few; j_call: TRBJ2-2; v_call: TRBV7-3
cdr3_aa: CATSGDTTEAFF; cdr3_nt: TGTGCCACCAGCGGAGACACCACTGAAGCTTTCTTT; d_call: NA; clone_size: many; j_call: TRBJ1-1; v_call: TRBV15
cdr3_aa: CASSLAGGGRSTDTQYF; cdr3_nt: TGTGCCAGCAGCTTAGCTGGGGGGGGGAGAAGCACAGATACGCAGTATTTT; d_call: TRBD2; clone_size: once; j_call: TRBJ2-3; v_call: TRBV7-8
cdr3_aa: CASRNLAHEQFF; cdr3_nt: TGTGCCAGCAGAAACCTAGCCCATGAGCAGTTCTTC; d_call: NA; clone_size: many; j_call: TRBJ2-1; v_call: TRBV7-2
cdr3_aa: CASSDPGTEAFF; cdr3_nt: TGTGCCAGCAGTGACCCGGGGACTGAAGCTTTCTTT; d_call: NA; clone_size: many; j_call: TRBJ1-1; v_call: TRBV2
cdr3_aa: CASSLRLRQYLNYGYTF; cdr3_nt: TGTGCCAGCAGCTTACGTTTGCGACAGTATCTAAACTATGGCTACACCTTC; d_call: NA; clone_size: many; j_call: TRBJ1-2; v_call: TRBV7-2
cdr3_aa: CASSYYRGNQPQHF; cdr3_nt: TGTGCCAGCAGTTACTACAGGGGGAATCAGCCCCAGCATTTT; d_call: TRBD1; clone_size: many; j_call: TRBJ1-5; v_call: TRBV6-5
cdr3_aa: CASSFQAGAYEQYF; cdr3_nt: TGTGCCAGCAGTTTTCAAGCGGGGGCCTACGAGCAGTACTTC; d_call: TRBD2; clone_size: few; j_call: TRBJ2-7; v_call: TRBV12-3/TRBV12-4
cdr3_aa: CASSDSSSGGNNEQFF; cdr3_nt: TGTGCCAGCAGTGACTCGTCTAGCGGGGGAAACAATGAGCAGTTCTTC; d_call: TRBD2; clone_size: many; j_call: TRBJ2-1; v_call: TRBV6-4
cdr3_aa: CAISESETQYF; cdr3_nt: TGTGCCATCAGTGAGTCTGAGACCCAGTACTTC; d_call: NA; clone_size: many; j_call: TRBJ2-5; v_call: TRBV10-3
cdr3_aa: CASRDVSLELFF; cdr3_nt: TGTGCCAGCCGGGACGTCAGCTTGGAGCTGTTTTTT; d_call: NA; clone_size: many; j_call: TRBJ2-2; v_call: TRBV6-5
cdr3_aa: CASSWGGYNEQFF; cdr3_nt: TGTGCCAGCTCCTGGGGTGGTTACAATGAGCAGTTCTTC; d_call: NA; clone_size: many; j_call: TRBJ2-1; v_call: TRBV2
cdr3_aa: CAISEWSRSTDTQYF; cdr3_nt: TGTGCCATCAGTGAGTGGAGTAGAAGCACAGATACGCAGTATTTT; d_call: NA; clone_size: many; j_call: TRBJ2-3; v_call: TRBV10-3
cdr3_aa: CASSLTSGEETQYF; cdr3_nt: TGTGCCAGCAGCTTGACTAGCGGGGAAGAGACCCAGTACTTC; d_call: TRBD2; clone_size: many; j_call: TRBJ2-5; v_call: TRBV7-9
cdr3_aa: CASSLDFWIQGSPLHF; cdr3_nt: TGCGCCAGCAGCTTGGACTTCTGGATACAGGGGTCACCCCTCCACTTT; d_call: TRBD1; clone_size: few; j_call: TRBJ1-6; v_call: TRBV5-1